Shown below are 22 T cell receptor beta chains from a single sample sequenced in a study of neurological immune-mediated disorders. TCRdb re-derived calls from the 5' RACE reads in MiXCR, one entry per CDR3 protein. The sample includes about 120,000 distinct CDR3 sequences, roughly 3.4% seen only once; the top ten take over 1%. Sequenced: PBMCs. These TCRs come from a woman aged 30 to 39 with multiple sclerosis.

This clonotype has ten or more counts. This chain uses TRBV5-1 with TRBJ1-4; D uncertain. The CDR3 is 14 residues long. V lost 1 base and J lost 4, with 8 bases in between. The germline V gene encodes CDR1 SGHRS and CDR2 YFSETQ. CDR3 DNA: TGCGCCAGCAGCTTGAACAGTCTTAATGAAAAACTGTTTTTT. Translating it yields CASSLNSLNEKLFF.

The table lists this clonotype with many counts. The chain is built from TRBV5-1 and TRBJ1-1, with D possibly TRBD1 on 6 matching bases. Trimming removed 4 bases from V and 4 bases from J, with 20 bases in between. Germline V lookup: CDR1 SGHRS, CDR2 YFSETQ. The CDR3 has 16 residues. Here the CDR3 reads CASSRPGGQGFTEAFF. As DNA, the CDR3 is TGCGCCAGCAGCCGCCCCGGGGGGCAGGGGTTCACTGAAGCTTTCTTT.

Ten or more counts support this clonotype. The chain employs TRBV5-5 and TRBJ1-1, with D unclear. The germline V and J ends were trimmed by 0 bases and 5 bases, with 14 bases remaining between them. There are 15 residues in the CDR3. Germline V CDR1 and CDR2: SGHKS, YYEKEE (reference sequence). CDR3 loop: CASSLDPVVWTEAFF. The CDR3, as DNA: TGTGCCAGCAGCTTGGACCCGGTAGTGTGGACTGAAGCTTTCTTT.

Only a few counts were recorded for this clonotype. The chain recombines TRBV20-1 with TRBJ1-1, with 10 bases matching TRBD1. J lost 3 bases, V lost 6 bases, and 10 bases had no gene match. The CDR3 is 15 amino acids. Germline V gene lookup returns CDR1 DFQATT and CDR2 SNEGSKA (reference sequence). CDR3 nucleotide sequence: TGCAGTGCCGGAGGGCGGACAGGGGGGTACACTGAAGCTTTCTTT. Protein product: CSAGGRTGGYTEAFF.

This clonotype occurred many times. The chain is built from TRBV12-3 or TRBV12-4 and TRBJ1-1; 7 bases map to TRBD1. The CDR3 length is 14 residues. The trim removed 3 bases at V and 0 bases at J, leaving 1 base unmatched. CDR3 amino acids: CASSFGTVNTEAFF. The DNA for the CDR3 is TGTGCCAGCAGTTTTGGGACAGTGAACACTGAAGCTTTCTTT.

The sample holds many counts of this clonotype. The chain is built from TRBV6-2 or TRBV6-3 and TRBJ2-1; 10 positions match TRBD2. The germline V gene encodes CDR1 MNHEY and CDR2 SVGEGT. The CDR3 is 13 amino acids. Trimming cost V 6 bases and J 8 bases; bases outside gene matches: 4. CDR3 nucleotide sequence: TGTGCCAGCAGAATAGCGGGGGGTGATGAGCAGTTCTTC. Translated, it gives CASRIAGGDEQFF.

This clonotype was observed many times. As DNA, the CDR3 is TGCGCCAGCGCCGGGACAGCAGAAGAGACCCAGTACTTC. It codes for CASAGTAEETQYF. This chain links TRBV5-1 with TRBJ2-5; 7 bases match TRBD1. Germline loops: CDR1 SGHRS, CDR2 YFSETQ. V shed 7 bases and J 3 bases; nucleotides not matched to a gene: 6. CDR3 size: 13 residues.

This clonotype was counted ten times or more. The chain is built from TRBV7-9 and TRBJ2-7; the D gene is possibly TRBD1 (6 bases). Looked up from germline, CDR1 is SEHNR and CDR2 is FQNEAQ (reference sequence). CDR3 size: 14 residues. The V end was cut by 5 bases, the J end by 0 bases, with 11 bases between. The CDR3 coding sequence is TGTGCCAGCAGCAAACAGGGTAGCTCCTACGAGCAGTACTTC. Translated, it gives CASSKQGSSYEQYF.

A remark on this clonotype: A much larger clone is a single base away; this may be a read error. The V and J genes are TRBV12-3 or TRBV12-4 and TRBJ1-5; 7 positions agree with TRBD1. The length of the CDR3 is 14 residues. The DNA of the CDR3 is TGTGCCAGCAGCCTGACAGGGAGCAATCAGCACCAGCATTTT. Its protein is CASSLTGSNQHQHF.

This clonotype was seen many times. The CDR3 DNA follows: TGTGCCAGCAGTGAGCAGGGCCACAATGAGCAGTTCTTC. It specifies CASSEQGHNEQFF. The V gene is TRBV6-4, the J gene TRBJ2-1; maybe TRBD1 (5 bases). V lost 3 bases to trimming and J lost 5 bases, with 8 bases between them. Germline values: CDR1 MRHNA, CDR2 SNTAGT. This CDR3 is built from 13 residues.

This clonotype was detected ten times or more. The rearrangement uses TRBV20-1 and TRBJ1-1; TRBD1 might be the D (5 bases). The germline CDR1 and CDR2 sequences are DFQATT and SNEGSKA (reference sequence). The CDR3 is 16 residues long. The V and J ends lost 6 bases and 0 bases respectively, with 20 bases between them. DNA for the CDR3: TGCAGTGCACCACTGATGCGGCGGGGGATGAACACTGAAGCTTTCTTT. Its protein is CSAPLMRRGMNTEAFF.

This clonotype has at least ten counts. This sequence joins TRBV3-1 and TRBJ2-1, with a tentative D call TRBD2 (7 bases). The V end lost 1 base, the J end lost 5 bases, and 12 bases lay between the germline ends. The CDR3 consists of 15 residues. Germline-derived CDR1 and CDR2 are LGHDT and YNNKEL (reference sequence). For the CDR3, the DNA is TGTGCCAGCAGCCAAGTGGGGGGGGGGCACAATGAGCAGTTCTTC. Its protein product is CASSQVGGGHNEQFF.

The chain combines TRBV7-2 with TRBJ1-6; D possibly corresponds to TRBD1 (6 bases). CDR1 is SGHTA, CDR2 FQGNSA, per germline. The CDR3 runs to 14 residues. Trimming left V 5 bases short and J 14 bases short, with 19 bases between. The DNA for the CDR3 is TGTGCCAGCAGCCCTTGGGGACAAGGGATCTCCCTCCACTTT. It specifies CASSPWGQGISLHF.

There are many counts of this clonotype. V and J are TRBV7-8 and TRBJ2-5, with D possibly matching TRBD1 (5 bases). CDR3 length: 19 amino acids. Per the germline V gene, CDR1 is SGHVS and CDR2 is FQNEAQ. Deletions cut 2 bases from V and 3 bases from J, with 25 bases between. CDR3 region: CASSLRPGQGRMAKETQYF. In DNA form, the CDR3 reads TGTGCCAGCAGCTTACGTCCAGGGCAGGGAAGGATGGCCAAAGAGACCCAGTACTTC.

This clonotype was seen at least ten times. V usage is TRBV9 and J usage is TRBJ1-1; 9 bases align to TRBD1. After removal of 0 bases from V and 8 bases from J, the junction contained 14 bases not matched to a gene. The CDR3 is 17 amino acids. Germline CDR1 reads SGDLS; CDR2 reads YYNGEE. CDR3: CASSVGVGQGKAREAFF. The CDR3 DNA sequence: TGTGCCAGCAGCGTAGGGGTGGGACAGGGTAAGGCACGCGAAGCTTTCTTT.

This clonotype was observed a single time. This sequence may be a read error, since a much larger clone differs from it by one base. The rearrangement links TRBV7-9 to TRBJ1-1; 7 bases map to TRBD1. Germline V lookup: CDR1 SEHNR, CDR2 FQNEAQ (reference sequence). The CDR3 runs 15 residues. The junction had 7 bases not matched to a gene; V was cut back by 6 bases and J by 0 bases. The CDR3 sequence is CASRRKDRLNTEAFF. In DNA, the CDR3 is TGTGCCAGCAGGAGAAAGGACAGGCTGAACACTGAAGCTTTCTTT.

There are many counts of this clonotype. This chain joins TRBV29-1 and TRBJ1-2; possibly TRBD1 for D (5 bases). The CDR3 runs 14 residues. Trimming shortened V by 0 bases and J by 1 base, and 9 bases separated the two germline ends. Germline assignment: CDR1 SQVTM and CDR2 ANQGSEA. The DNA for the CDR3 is TGCAGCGTTGAAGACCCGACAGTTAACTATGGCTACACCTTC. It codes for CSVEDPTVNYGYTF.

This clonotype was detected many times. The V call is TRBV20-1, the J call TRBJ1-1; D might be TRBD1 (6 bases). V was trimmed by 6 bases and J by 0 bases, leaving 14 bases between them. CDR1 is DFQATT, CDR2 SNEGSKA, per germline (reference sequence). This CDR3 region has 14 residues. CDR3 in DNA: TGCAGTGCCCCCGGGACAAGCATGAACACTGAAGCTTTCTTT. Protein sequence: CSAPGTSMNTEAFF.

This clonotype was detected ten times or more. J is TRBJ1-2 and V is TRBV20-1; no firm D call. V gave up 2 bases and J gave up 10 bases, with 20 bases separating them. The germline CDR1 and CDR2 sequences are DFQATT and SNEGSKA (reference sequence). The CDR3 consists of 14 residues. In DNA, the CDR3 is TGCAGTGCTAGAAGACCGGGTGAAAATGGAGCCTACACCTTC. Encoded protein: CSARRPGENGAYTF.

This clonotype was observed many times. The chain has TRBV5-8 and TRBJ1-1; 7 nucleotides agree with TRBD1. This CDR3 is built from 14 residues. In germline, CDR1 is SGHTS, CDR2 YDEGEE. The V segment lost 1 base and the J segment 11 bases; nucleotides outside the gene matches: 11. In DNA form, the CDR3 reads TGTGCCAGCAGCTTGACGAGGGGGCATGAGGGGGCTTTCTTT. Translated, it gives CASSLTRGHEGAFF.

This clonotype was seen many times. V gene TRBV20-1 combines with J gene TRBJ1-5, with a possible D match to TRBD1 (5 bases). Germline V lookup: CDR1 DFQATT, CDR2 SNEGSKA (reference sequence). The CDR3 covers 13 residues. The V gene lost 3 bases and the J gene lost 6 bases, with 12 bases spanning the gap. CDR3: CSASQGAGQPQHF. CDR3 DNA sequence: TGCAGTGCTAGTCAGGGTGCGGGTCAGCCCCAGCATTTT.

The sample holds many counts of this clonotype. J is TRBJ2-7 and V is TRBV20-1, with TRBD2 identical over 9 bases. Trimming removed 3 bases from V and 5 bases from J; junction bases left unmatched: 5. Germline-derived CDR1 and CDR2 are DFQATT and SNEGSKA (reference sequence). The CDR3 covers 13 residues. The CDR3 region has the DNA TGCAGTGCTAGGCGTAGCGGGGGCCACGAGCAGTACTTC. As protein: CSARRSGGHEQYF.